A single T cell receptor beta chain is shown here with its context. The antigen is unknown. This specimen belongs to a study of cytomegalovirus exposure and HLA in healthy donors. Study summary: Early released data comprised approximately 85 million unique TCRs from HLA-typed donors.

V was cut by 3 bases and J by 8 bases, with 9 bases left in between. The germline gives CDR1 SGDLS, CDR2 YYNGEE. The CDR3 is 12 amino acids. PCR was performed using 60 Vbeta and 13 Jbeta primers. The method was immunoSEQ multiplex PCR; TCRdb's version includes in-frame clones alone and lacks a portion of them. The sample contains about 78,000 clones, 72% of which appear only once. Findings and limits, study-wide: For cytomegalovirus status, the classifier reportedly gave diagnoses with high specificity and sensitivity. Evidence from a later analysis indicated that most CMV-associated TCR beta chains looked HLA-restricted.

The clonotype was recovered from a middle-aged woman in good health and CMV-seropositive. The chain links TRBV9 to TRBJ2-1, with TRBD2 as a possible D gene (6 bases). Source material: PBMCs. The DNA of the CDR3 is TGTGCCAGCAGCGCCGCGGGATATGAGCAGTTCTTC. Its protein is CASSAAGYEQFF.